Listed below are T cell receptor beta chains from one sample, sequenced in a study of blood T cell repertoires in COVID-19. Assay used: immunoSEQ multiplex PCR; TCRdb lists only in-frame clones, some missing. The sample lists about 87,000 clones; over 70% were seen once. Input material: peripheral blood. The receptor source for this set is a woman in her forties or fifties with acute or convalescent COVID-19. Both conserved end residues are part of each CDR3. A D gene is named only where the DNA matches it firmly. Expanded clones are given a class, and other clones once, few, many or no size at all.

-	14	TRBD1	TRBV19	TRBJ2-1	TGTGCCAGTGCCGGGACAGGGGGCCTGGGGGAGCAGTTCTTC	CASAGTGGLGEQFF
-	14	-	TRBV5-6	TRBJ1-5	TGTGCCAGCAGCTCCCAGGACACAAATCAGCCCCAGCATTTT	CASSSQDTNQPQHF
-	13	-	TRBV21-1	TRBJ1-1	TGTGCCAGCAAAGGGGATAGGGGCACTGAAGCTTTCTTT	CASKGDRGTEAFF
-	14	-	TRBV5-1	TRBJ1-4	TGCGCCAGCAGCTTTAGGGGTTCGGATGAAAAACTGTTTTTT	CASSFRGSDEKLFF
-	13	-	TRBV13	TRBJ1-1	TGTGCCTGCAAACTGGCCGACCCGGGGGAAGCTTTCTTT	CACKLADPGEAFF
-	17	-	TRBV5-8	TRBJ1-1	TGTGCCAGCAGCTTGGAGGGGGGGACAATTCGAGGGACTGAAGCTTTCTTT	CASSLEGGTIRGTEAFF
-	12	-	TRBV13	TRBJ1-1	TGTGCCAGCAGCCTCGGAGGAATTGAAGCTTTCTTT	CASSLGGIEAFF
-	15	-	TRBV27	TRBJ1-5	TGTGCCAGCAGTTTAGAGGGAGAGCTCAATCAGCCCCAGCATTTT	CASSLEGELNQPQHF
many	14	-	TRBV7-9	TRBJ1-4	TGTGCCAGCAGCTTATCTGGCACTAATGAAAAACTGTTTTTT	CASSLSGTNEKLFF
-	12	-	TRBV29-1	TRBJ2-1	TGCAGCGTTGAGGGGGCCCACAATGAGCAGTTCTTC	CSVEGAHNEQFF
-	18	-	TRBV6-1	TRBJ1-1	TGTGCCAGCAGTGAAACCAGTCGACGTGTTGGGCAGAACACTGAAGCTTTCTTT	CASSETSRRVGQNTEAFF
-	15	-	TRBV5-1	TRBJ2-3	TGCGCCAGCAGCTTGGTCGGACAACGCACAGATACGCAGTATTTT	CASSLVGQRTDTQYF
few	16	-	TRBV7-2	TRBJ1-1	TGTGCCAGCAGGTCAGGACAGCCCAGTTTGAACACTGAAGCTTTCTTT	CASRSGQPSLNTEAFF
-	12	-	TRBV12-2	TRBJ2-7	TGTGCAAGTCGCTTAGTAATCTACGAGCAGTACTTC	CASRLVIYEQYF
few	14	TRBD1	TRBV6-4	TRBJ2-1	TGTGCCAGCAGCCCCGGGACAGGGAACAGTGAGCAGTTCTTC	CASSPGTGNSEQFF
-	17	TRBD1	TRBV30	TRBJ2-7	TGTGCCTGGAGTCGATACCGGGACAGGGGGCTCTCCTACGAGCAGTACTTC	CAWSRYRDRGLSYEQYF
-	13	-	TRBV5-5	TRBJ2-5	TGTGCCAGCAGCCTAGAAGTCCAAGAGACCCAGTACTTC	CASSLEVQETQYF
-	12	TRBD1	TRBV28	TRBJ1-2	TGTGCCAGCGGGACAGGGGGCTATGGCTACACCTTC	CASGTGGYGYTF
-	17	-	TRBV7-9	TRBJ2-2	TGTGCCAGCAGCCCAGCGCGGACAGCTTTTCCTGCCGGGGAGCTGTTTTTT	CASSPARTAFPAGELFF
few	13	-	TRBV2	TRBJ2-7	TGTGCCAGCAGTTGGCAGGGCATGAACGAGCAGTACTTC	CASSWQGMNEQYF
-	17	TRBD1	TRBV30	TRBJ1-5	TGTGCCTGGAGTCGGACAGGCAGCTTTTATAGCAATCAGCCCCAGCATTTT	CAWSRTGSFYSNQPQHF
-	17	-	TRBV5-1	TRBJ2-5	TGCGCCAGCAGCTTGGAAAAAGGGGCAGGCGCGCAAGAGACCCAGTACTTC	CASSLEKGAGAQETQYF
-	14	-	TRBV3-1/TRBV3-2	TRBJ1-4	TGTGCCAGCAGGCGGACGGACTCTAATGAAAAACTGTTTTTT	CASRRTDSNEKLFF
-	13	-	TRBV4-1	TRBJ1-1	TGCGCCAGCAGCCAAGTGGGAGACACTGAAGCTTTCTTT	CASSQVGDTEAFF
-	13	-	TRBV5-1	TRBJ1-1	TGCGCCAGCAGGGACAGAACGAACACTGAAGCTTTCTTT	CASRDRTNTEAFF
-	14	-	TRBV18	TRBJ1-1	TGTGCCAGCTCCTCCAGCGGGTTAAACACTGAAGCTTTCTTT	CASSSSGLNTEAFF
-	16	TRBD2	TRBV5-4	TRBJ2-3	TGTGCCAGCAGCTATGTTCTAGCGGGGGGTGGAGATACGCAGTATTTT	CASSYVLAGGGDTQYF
-	15	-	TRBV5-1	TRBJ1-5	TGCGCCAGCAGATTGGGGGAGTTTCCCAATCAGCCCCAGCATTTT	CASRLGEFPNQPQHF
once	13	-	TRBV6-6	TRBJ2-1	TGTGCCAGCAGTCCACAGGGTCAGAATGAGCAGTTCTTC	CASSPQGQNEQFF
-	13	TRBD2	TRBV30	TRBJ2-7	TGTGCCTGGAGCCGACTAGCGGGGGACGAGCAGTACTTC	CAWSRLAGDEQYF
once	13	TRBD2	TRBV5-1	TRBJ2-2	TGCGCCAGCAGCTCGGGAGGTACCGGGGAGCTGTTTTTT	CASSSGGTGELFF
once	15	TRBD1	TRBV11-2	TRBJ2-3	TGTGCCAGCAGCTTATGGGACAGGGTATCCGATACGCAGTATTTT	CASSLWDRVSDTQYF
-	14	-	TRBV5-4	TRBJ1-6	TGTGCCAGCAGCTCCGGACAAATGAATTCACCCCTCCACTTT	CASSSGQMNSPLHF
-	18	-	TRBV3-1/TRBV3-2	TRBJ2-6	TGTGCCAGCAGCCAAGAAGGGGGAGTAGGGGCTGGGGCCAACGTCCTGACTTTC	CASSQEGGVGAGANVLTF
-	18	TRBD1	TRBV5-5	TRBJ1-5	TGTGCCAGCAGTTACGGGGACAGCCTGCCTAATAGCAATCAGCCCCAGCATTTT	CASSYGDSLPNSNQPQHF
-	13	-	TRBV3-1/TRBV3-2	TRBJ1-1	TGTGCCAGCAGCCAAGATTCAGGCAGGGAAGCTTTCTTT	CASSQDSGREAFF
-	14	-	TRBV19	TRBJ1-3	TGTGCCAGTAGCCTCATGAGCTCTGGAAACACCATATATTTT	CASSLMSSGNTIYF
-	14	-	TRBV6-2/TRBV6-3	TRBJ1-1	TGTGCCAGCAGCCTGGACAGATATTACACTGAAGCTTTCTTT	CASSLDRYYTEAFF
-	15	TRBD1	TRBV27	TRBJ1-1	TGTGCCAGATCCCGGGACAGGGGCCGGGGGACTGAAGCTTTCTTT	CARSRDRGRGTEAFF
-	14	-	TRBV28	TRBJ1-5	TGTGCCAGCAGTTTGCGGGAGAGCAATCAGCCCCAGCATTTT	CASSLRESNQPQHF
-	15	TRBD2	TRBV9	TRBJ2-5	TGTGCCAGCAACATTGCCGGGACTAGCGGGGAGACCCAGTACTTC	CASNIAGTSGETQYF
-	16	TRBD2	TRBV7-6	TRBJ2-1	TGTGCCAGCAGCTCCCCGCCCGGGACTAGGGGGGATGAGCAGTTCTTC	CASSSPPGTRGDEQFF
-	12	-	TRBV6-5	TRBJ1-6	TGTGCCAGCAGTTACCGGGGTTCACCCCTCCACTTT	CASSYRGSPLHF